Presented here are 28 T cell receptor beta chains from one specimen sequenced in a study of T cell changes during pregnancy in multiple sclerosis. Measured with immunoSEQ multiplex PCR; TCRdb has only the in-frame clones, and not every one. The sample gives some 16,000 clones, approximately 80% of which show up once; about 17% is in the top ten. The sequenced sample was CD8+ T cells from peripheral blood mononuclear cells, obtained after pregnancy. These receptors all come from a female donor in good health, enrolled as a control in a pregnancy study.

The chain is built from TRBV15 and TRBJ1-2; D is undetermined. V lost 3 bases, J lost 1 base, and 9 bases lay in between. CDR3 size: 14 residues. The germline CDR1 and CDR2 sequences are LNHNV and YYDKDF (reference sequence). The DNA for the CDR3 is TGTGCCACCAGCAGTAGCCGGGGTAACTATGGCTACACCTTC. As protein: CATSSSRGNYGYTF.

This clone was seen a handful of times. The rearrangement uses TRBV19 and TRBJ2-3; no firm D call. V was trimmed by 3 bases and J by 3 bases, leaving 7 bases between them. Germline V CDR1 and CDR2: LNHDA, SQIVND (reference sequence). CDR3 length equals 13 residues. CDR3 nucleotides: TGTGCCAGTAGTATTGACAAAACAGATACGCAGTATTTT. Protein sequence: CASSIDKTDTQYF.

This rearrangement joins TRBV6-4 to TRBJ1-1, with D perhaps TRBD1 (6 bases). The CDR3 sequence is 15 residues long. Germline V gives CDR1 MRHNA, CDR2 SNTAGT. V lost 0 bases and J 2 bases, leaving 10 bases between the germline ends. The CDR3 bases are TGTGCCAGCAGTGACTCCCCCGGGACAAACACTGAAGCTTTCTTT. Protein sequence: CASSDSPGTNTEAFF.

The rearrangement links TRBV7-8 to TRBJ2-5; a possible D gene is TRBD1 (6 bases). Per germline, CDR1 SGHVS and CDR2 FQNEAQ. CDR3 length: 15 residues. Deletions cut 5 bases from V and 3 bases from J, with 16 bases between. The CDR3 DNA is TGTGCCAGCAGCATAGGGTTACAGGGTGAAGAGACCCAGTACTTC. The encoded protein is CASSIGLQGEETQYF.

This sequence joins TRBV5-8 and TRBJ2-7; D is ambiguous. The V gene's germline CDR1 is SGHTS and CDR2 YDEGEE. The CDR3 is 14 residues long. V was clipped by 0 bases and J by 0 bases, with 7 bases between them. The CDR3 DNA reads TGTGCCAGCAGCTTGGTCCCCCGCTCCTACGAGCAGTACTTC. It encodes CASSLVPRSYEQYF.

V is TRBV29-1 and J is TRBJ1-1; D gene ambiguous. The CDR3 runs to 13 residues. Trimming stripped 1 base from V and 8 bases from J, with 14 bases between. From germline, CDR1 is SQVTM and CDR2 ANQGSEA. The CDR3 bases are TGCAGCGTTGAAGGCGGCAGAAAGTCAGAAGCTTTCTTT. Its translation is CSVEGGRKSEAFF.

The chain uses TRBV7-2 and TRBJ2-1; 8 nucleotides line up with TRBD2. CDR3 size: 16 residues. V gave up 4 bases and J gave up 2 bases; unmatched junction bases: 7. Germline V gene data show CDR1 as SGHTA and CDR2 as FQGNSA. CDR3 sequence (DNA): TGTGCCAGCAGCTACGGGACTAGTGGAACCTACAATGAGCAGTTCTTC. This encodes CASSYGTSGTYNEQFF.

This chain links TRBV9 with TRBJ2-5; D might be TRBD2 (6 bases). Germline V lookup: CDR1 SGDLS, CDR2 YYNGEE. This CDR3 is built from 15 residues. V lost 2 bases and J 5 bases, leaving 16 bases between the germline ends. The CDR3: CASSVGDGGSETQYF. Written as DNA, the CDR3 is TGTGCCAGCAGCGTTGGAGACGGGGGATCCGAGACCCAGTACTTC.

In DNA, the CDR3 is TGTGCCAGCAGCGCCCGACAGGATTCGAACACTGAAGCTTTCTTT. Its protein product is CASSARQDSNTEAFF. The rearrangement uses TRBV7-9 and TRBJ1-1; tentative D call: TRBD1 (6 bases). Trimming shortened V by 5 bases and J by 1 base, and 14 bases separated the two germline ends. Germline loops: CDR1 SEHNR, CDR2 FQNEAQ (reference sequence). The CDR3 length is 15 residues. Variable domain in full (rest from reference TRBV7-9 and TRBJ1-1): DTGVSQNPRHKITKRGQNVTFRCDPISEHNRLYWYRQTLGQGPEFLTYFQNEAQLEKSRLLSDRFSAERPKGSFSTLEIQRTEQGDSAMYLCASSARQDSNTEAFFGQGTRLTVV.

V usage is TRBV5-6 and J usage is TRBJ1-3, with TRBD1 matching over 8 bases. Germline CDR1 SGHDT, CDR2 YYEEEE. V dropped 4 bases and J dropped 6; count of bases not matched to a gene: 9. CDR3 length: 15 amino acids. Here the CDR3 DNA reads TGTGCCAGCAGCCTAGGACAGGGTATGGAAAACACCATATATTTT. As protein: CASSLGQGMENTIYF.

The chain joins TRBV9 to TRBJ2-2, with 7 bases that match TRBD1. V lost 4 bases, J lost 2 bases, and 2 bases stayed unmatched. The V gene's germline CDR1 is SGDLS and CDR2 YYNGEE. The CDR3 runs 14 residues. The CDR3 loop reads CASSRGGNTGELFF. The CDR3 coding sequence is TGTGCCAGCAGCCGAGGGGGCAACACCGGGGAGCTGTTTTTT.

The V call is TRBV5-6, the J call TRBJ2-7; D is uncertain. The V end was cut by 1 base, the J end by 0 bases, with 8 bases between. The CDR3 consists of 14 residues. The germline gives CDR1 SGHDT, CDR2 YYEEEE. CDR3 bases: TGTGCCAGCAGCTTGTTGGCTGGCTCCTACGAGCAGTACTTC. Translation: CASSLLAGSYEQYF.

The genes are TRBV5-1 and TRBJ2-1, with a weak D call TRBD1 (6 bases). The length of the CDR3 is 14 residues. CDR1 and CDR2 from the germline V gene are SGHRS and YFSETQ. Trimming shortened V by 7 bases and J by 8 bases, and 19 bases separated the two germline ends. CDR3: CASGGATPNDEQFF. For the CDR3, the DNA is TGCGCCAGCGGGGGCGCTACCCCTAACGATGAGCAGTTCTTC.

The chain is built from TRBV7-9 and TRBJ1-5; D unclear. Deletions cut 7 bases from V and 2 bases from J, with 6 bases between. CDR1 SEHNR and CDR2 FQNEAQ come from the germline V gene (reference sequence). The CDR3 sequence is 12 residues long. This chain's CDR3 is CASTRGNQPQHF. The CDR3 DNA reads TGTGCCAGCACCCGAGGCAATCAGCCCCAGCATTTT.

By sample share, this clone is medium-sized. V and J are TRBV27 and TRBJ1-6; D may be TRBD1 (5 bases). The CDR3 consists of 12 residues. CDR1 is MNHEY and CDR2 is SMNVEV in the germline V gene (reference sequence). V was clipped by 7 bases and J by 12 bases, with 13 bases between them. For the CDR3, the DNA is TGTGCCAGCACCCAGGGTCTTAAACCCCTCCACTTT. Translating gives CASTQGLKPLHF.

DNA for the CDR3: TGTGCCAGCAGCCTCGGGAGGGGAAAGTACGAGCAGTACTTC. Protein: CASSLGRGKYEQYF. The chain carries TRBV7-9 and TRBJ2-7, with 8 bases lining up with TRBD2. Germline V gene sequence: CDR1 SEHNR, CDR2 FQNEAQ (reference sequence). This CDR3 contains 14 residues. V lost 5 bases to trimming and J lost 4 bases; unmatched junction nucleotides: 7.

The rearrangement links TRBV7-3 to TRBJ2-1, with 9 bases that match TRBD2. V trimming: 4 bases; J trimming: 4 bases; junction bases outside the gene matches: 5. The CDR3 is 15 residues long. The germline V gene encodes CDR1 SGHTA and CDR2 FQGTGA. CDR3: CASSSSSGAYNEQFF. The CDR3 nucleotides read TGTGCCAGCAGCTCCTCTAGCGGGGCTTACAATGAGCAGTTCTTC. Full variable domain (missing parts from reference TRBV7-3 and TRBJ2-1): GAGVSQTPSNKVTEKGKYVELRCDPISGHTALYWYRQSLGQGPEFLIYFQGTGAADDSGLPNDRFFAVRPEGSVSTLKIQRTERGDSAVYLCASSSSSGAYNEQFFGPGTRLTVL.

The chain uses TRBV7-6 and TRBJ2-3, with D perhaps matching TRBD1 (5 bases). The CDR3 contains 17 residues. Germline V gene sequence: CDR1 SGHVS, CDR2 FNYEAQ. Trimming stripped 1 base from V and 2 bases from J, with 16 bases between. CDR3: CASSLESGATLTDTQYF. The CDR3 coding sequence is TGTGCCAGCAGCTTAGAAAGTGGGGCGACCCTCACAGATACGCAGTATTTT.

The rearrangement uses TRBV6-1 and TRBJ1-6, with 9 bases fitting TRBD1. The CDR3 is 15 amino acids. The V gene end was trimmed by 3 bases and the J gene end by 9 bases; junction bases not matched to a gene: 6. Germline V gene lookup returns CDR1 MNHNS and CDR2 SASEGT. The CDR3 protein is CASSDQTGGRSPLHF. DNA for the CDR3: TGTGCCAGCAGTGACCAGACAGGGGGTCGTTCACCCCTCCACTTT.

V usage is TRBV4-3 and J usage is TRBJ1-1; the D gene is possibly TRBD1 (5 bases). The germline V gene encodes CDR1 LGHNA and CDR2 YSLEER. The V end lost 0 bases, the J end lost 4 bases, and 6 bases lay between the germline ends. The CDR3 runs to 13 residues. CDR3 sequence reads: CASSQDQGTEAFF. The CDR3 bases are TGCGCCAGCAGCCAAGATCAGGGCACTGAAGCTTTCTTT.

The DNA for the CDR3 is TGTGCCTTAACAGGGGGCCGGGGATCACCCCTCCACTTT. Its protein product is CALTGGRGSPLHF. The rearrangement uses TRBV30 and TRBJ1-6, with 9 nucleotides matching TRBD1. The germline gives CDR1 GTSNPN, CDR2 SVGIG (reference sequence). The V segment lost 7 bases and the J segment 10 bases; nucleotides outside the gene matches: 8. The CDR3 is 13 amino acids.

This clone was counted a few times. This chain joins TRBV2 and TRBJ1-4; 9 nucleotides line up with TRBD1. V lost 5 bases, J lost 11 bases, and 9 bases stayed unmatched. The CDR3 consists of 14 residues. CDR1 is SNHLY and CDR2 is FYNNEI in the germline V gene. The CDR3 DNA sequence: TGTGCCAGCAGTCCGGGACAGGGCCATCAGAAACTGTTTTTT. It encodes CASSPGQGHQKLFF.

This clone appeared a few times. The chain carries TRBV28 and TRBJ2-3, with 7 positions matching TRBD2. Germline lookup yields CDR1 MDHEN and CDR2 SYDVKM. V dropped 4 bases and J dropped 8; count of bases not matched to a gene: 12. This CDR3 has 15 amino acids. The CDR3 sequence: CASSSGLAVRGTQYF. The CDR3 DNA reads TGTGCCAGCAGTTCGGGGCTAGCGGTCCGGGGTACGCAGTATTTT.

The rearrangement uses TRBV7-7 and TRBJ2-1, with D maybe TRBD2 (5 bases). The CDR3 loop spans 13 amino acids. CDR1 SSHAT and CDR2 FNYEAQ come from the germline V gene (reference sequence). Trimming left V 5 bases short and J 6 bases short, with 11 bases between. CDR3: CASSPGSPNEQFF. The CDR3 DNA sequence: TGTGCCAGCAGCCCGGGATCCCCCAATGAGCAGTTCTTC.

The V call is TRBV27, the J call TRBJ2-7, with a tentative D call TRBD1 (5 bases). The CDR3 has 13 amino acids. V shed 6 bases and J shed 0 bases, with 9 bases lying between them. The V gene's germline CDR1 is MNHEY and CDR2 SMNVEV (reference sequence). The DNA for the CDR3 is TGTGCCAGCAGCTCAGGGTCCTCCTACGAGCAGTACTTC. It encodes CASSSGSSYEQYF.

CDR3 nucleotide sequence: TGTGCCATCAGTGAGGCGGGGGCCACCCCCACCTACAATGAGCAGTTCTTC. Encoded protein: CAISEAGATPTYNEQFF. V usage is TRBV10-3 and J usage is TRBJ2-1; D perhaps matches TRBD2 (7 bases). The CDR3 extends over 17 amino acids. Per the germline V gene, CDR1 is ENHRY and CDR2 is SYGVKD. V was shortened by 2 bases and J by 2 bases, with 16 bases between the two germline ends.

This chain joins TRBV6-4 and TRBJ2-2; TRBD2 matches 7 bases. Unmatched junction bases numbered 0, after V lost 4 bases and J lost 4 bases. The CDR3 is 13 amino acids. Per germline, CDR1 MRHNA and CDR2 SNTAGT. The CDR3 reads CASSGTSTGELFF. The DNA of the CDR3 is TGTGCCAGCAGTGGGACTAGCACCGGGGAGCTGTTTTTT.

The chain recombines TRBV10-3 with TRBJ2-1; 11 bases are a match to TRBD2. Per the germline V gene, CDR1 is ENHRY and CDR2 is SYGVKD. CDR3 length equals 19 residues. The V gene end was trimmed by 2 bases and the J gene end by 5 bases; junction bases not matched to a gene: 14. Here the CDR3 reads CAISEGTSGPFRLDNEQFF. CDR3 coding DNA: TGTGCCATCAGTGAGGGGACTAGCGGCCCTTTTCGCCTCGACAATGAGCAGTTCTTC.